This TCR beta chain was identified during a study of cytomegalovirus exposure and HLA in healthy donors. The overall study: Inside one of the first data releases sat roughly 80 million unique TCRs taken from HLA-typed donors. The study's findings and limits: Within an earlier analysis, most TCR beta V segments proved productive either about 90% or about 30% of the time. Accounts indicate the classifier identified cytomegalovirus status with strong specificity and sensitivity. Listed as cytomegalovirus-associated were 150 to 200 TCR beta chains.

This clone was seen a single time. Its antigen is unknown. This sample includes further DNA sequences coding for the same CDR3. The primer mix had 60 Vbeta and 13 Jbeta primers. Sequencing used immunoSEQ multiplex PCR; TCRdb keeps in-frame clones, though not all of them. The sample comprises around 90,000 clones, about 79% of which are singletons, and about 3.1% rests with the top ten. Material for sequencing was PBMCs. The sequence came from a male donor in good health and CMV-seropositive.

CDR3 residues: CASSGTGNQPQHF. CDR3 nucleotide sequence: TGTGCCAGCAGTGGCACAGGGAATCAGCCCCAGCATTTT. The chain is built from TRBV2 and TRBJ1-5; TRBD1 is a possible D gene (6 bases). The germline V gene has CDR1 SNHLY and CDR2 FYNNEI. The V end lost 4 bases, the J end lost 4 bases, and 8 bases lay between the germline ends. This CDR3 is built from 13 residues.